This T cell receptor beta chain was recovered during a study of cytomegalovirus exposure and HLA in healthy donors. For the study at large: The 120 validation repertoires used the same platform as the approximately 700 first-cohort repertoires (as reported by a later analysis). Regarding the study as a whole: The classifier was said to identify cytomegalovirus status with high specificity and sensitivity. Cytomegalovirus-associated status was assigned to about 180 TCR beta chains.

CDR1 and CDR2 (germline): KGHSH, LQKENI. V gave up 3 bases and J gave up 4 bases; unmatched junction bases: 4. This CDR3 has 14 residues. Data came from immunoSEQ multiplex PCR; TCRdb stores just in-frame clones and leaves some out. The profile covers roughly 50,000 clones, with about nine tenths appearing a single time and about 0.95% taken by the ten largest. Of note for this clone: Its specificity is not known.

The donors were part of the approximately 120-subject validation cohort, which stood apart from the approximately 670-subject first cohort. The chain carries TRBV18 and TRBJ2-5, with 8 bases matching TRBD1. The receptor was isolated from a man between 18 and 29 years old in good health and CMV-seronegative. The sample consisted of PBMCs. The CDR3 is CASSPPQGAETQYF. CDR3 nucleotide sequence: TGTGCCAGCTCACCCCCGCAGGGGGCAGAGACCCAGTACTTC.